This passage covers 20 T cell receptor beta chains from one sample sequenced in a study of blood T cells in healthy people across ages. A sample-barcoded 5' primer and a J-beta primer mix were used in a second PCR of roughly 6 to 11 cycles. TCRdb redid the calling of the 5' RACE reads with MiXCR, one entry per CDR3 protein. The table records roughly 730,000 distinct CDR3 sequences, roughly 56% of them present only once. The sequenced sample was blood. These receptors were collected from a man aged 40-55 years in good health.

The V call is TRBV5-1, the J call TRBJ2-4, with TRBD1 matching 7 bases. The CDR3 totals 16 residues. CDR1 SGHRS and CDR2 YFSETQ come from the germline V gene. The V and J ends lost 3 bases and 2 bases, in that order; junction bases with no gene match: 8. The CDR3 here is CASSSYYRGSKNIQYF. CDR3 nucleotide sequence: TGCGCCAGCAGCTCGTACTACAGGGGTTCCAAAAACATTCAGTACTTC.

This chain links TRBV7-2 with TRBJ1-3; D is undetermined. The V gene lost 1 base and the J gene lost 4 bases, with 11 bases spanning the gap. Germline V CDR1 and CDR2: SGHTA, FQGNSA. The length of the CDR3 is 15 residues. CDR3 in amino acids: CASSLVKGSGNTIYF. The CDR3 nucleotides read TGTGCCAGCAGCTTAGTGAAGGGTTCGGGAAACACCATATATTTT.

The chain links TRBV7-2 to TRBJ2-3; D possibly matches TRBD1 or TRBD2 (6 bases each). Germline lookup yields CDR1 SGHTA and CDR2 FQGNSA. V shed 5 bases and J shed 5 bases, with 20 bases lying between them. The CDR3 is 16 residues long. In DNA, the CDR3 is TGTGCCAGCAGCGCCGGGGGCGCGGGTACGGGAGATACGCAGTATTTT. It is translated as CASSAGGAGTGDTQYF.

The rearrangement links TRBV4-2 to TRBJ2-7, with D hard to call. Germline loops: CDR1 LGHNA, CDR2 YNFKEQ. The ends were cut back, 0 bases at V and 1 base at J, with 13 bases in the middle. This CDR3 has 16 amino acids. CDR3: CASSQDGTEVSYEQYF. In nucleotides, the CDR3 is TGTGCCAGCAGCCAAGATGGCACAGAAGTTTCCTACGAGCAGTACTTC.

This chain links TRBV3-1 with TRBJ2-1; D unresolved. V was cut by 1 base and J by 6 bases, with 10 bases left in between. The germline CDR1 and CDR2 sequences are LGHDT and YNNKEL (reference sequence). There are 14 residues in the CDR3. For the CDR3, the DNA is TGTGCCAGCAGCCAAGGAACGGCCCTCAATGAGCAGTTCTTC. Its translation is CASSQGTALNEQFF.

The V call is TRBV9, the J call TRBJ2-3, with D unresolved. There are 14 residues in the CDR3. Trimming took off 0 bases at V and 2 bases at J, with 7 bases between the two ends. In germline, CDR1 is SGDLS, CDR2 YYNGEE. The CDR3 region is CASSVALYTDTQYF. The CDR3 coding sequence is TGTGCCAGCAGCGTAGCCCTTTACACAGATACGCAGTATTTT.

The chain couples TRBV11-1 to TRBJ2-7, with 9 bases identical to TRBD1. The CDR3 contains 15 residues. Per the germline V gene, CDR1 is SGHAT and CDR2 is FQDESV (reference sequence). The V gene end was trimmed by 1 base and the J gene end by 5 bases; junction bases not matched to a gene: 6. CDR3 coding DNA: TGTGCCAGCAGCTTAGGCGAGGGACAGGGCGACGAGCAGTACTTC. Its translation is CASSLGEGQGDEQYF.

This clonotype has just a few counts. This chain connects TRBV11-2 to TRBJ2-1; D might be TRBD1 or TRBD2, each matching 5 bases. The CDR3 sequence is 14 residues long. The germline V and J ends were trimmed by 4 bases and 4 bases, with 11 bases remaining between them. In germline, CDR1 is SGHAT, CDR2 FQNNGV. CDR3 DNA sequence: TGTGCCAGCAGCTACGGGACGGATTACAATGAGCAGTTCTTC. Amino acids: CASSYGTDYNEQFF. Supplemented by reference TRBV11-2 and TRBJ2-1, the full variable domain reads EAGVAQSPRYKIIEKRQSVAFWCNPISGHATLYWYQQILGQGPKLLIQFQNNGVVDDSQLPKDRFSAERLKGVDSTLKIQPAKLEDSAVYLCASSYGTDYNEQFFGPGTRLTVL.

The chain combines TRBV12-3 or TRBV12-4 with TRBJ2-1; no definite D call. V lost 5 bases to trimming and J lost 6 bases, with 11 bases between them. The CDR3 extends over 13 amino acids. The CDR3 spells CASSPPIGNEQFF. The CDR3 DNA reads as TGTGCCAGCAGTCCCCCCATTGGCAATGAGCAGTTCTTC.

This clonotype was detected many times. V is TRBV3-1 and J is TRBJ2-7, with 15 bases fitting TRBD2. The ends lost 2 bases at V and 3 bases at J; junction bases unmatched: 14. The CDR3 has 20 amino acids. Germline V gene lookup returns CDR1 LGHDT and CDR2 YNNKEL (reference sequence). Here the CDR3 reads CASSQRIRTSGRDKHYEQYF. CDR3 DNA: TGTGCCAGCAGCCAACGAATCCGGACTAGCGGGAGGGACAAACACTACGAGCAGTACTTC.

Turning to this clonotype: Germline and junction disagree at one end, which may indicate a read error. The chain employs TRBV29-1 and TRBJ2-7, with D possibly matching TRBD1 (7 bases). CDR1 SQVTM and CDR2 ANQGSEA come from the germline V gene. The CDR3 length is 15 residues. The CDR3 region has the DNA TGTAGCGTGGTAGGTAGAACAGGGGAGGCCTACGAGCAGTACTTC. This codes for CSVVGRTGEAYEQYF.

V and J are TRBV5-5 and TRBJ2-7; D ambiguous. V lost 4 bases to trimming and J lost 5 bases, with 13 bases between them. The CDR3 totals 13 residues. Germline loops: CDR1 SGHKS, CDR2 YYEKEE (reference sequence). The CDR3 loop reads CASSPLRSNEQYF. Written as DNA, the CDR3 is TGTGCCAGCAGCCCGTTGAGAAGCAACGAGCAGTACTTC.

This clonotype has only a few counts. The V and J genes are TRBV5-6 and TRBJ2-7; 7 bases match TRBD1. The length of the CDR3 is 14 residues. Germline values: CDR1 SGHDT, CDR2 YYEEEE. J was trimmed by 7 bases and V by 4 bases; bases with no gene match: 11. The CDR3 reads CASSPRAGGVEQYF. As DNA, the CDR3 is TGTGCCAGCAGCCCACGTGCAGGGGGAGTTGAGCAGTACTTC. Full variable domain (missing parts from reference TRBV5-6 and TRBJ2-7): DAGVTQSPTHLIKTRGQQVTLRCSPKSGHDTVSWYQQALGQGPQFIFQYYEEEERQRGNFPDRFSGHQFPNYSSELNVNALLLGDSALYLCASSPRAGGVEQYFGPGTRLTVT.

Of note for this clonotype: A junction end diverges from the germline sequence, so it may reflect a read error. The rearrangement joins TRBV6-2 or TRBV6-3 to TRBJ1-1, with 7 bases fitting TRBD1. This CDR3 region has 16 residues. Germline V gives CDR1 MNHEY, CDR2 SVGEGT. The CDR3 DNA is TGTGCCAGCGGTTACCCTTACAGGGGTTATGACTCTGAAGCTTTCTTT. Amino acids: CASGYPYRGYDSEAFF.

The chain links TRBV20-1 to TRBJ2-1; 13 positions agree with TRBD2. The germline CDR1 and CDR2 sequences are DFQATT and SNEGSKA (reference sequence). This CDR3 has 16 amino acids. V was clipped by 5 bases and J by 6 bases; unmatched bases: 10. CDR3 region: CSAGALAGGLGNEQFF. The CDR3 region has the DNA TGCAGTGCTGGCGCACTAGCGGGGGGGCTGGGCAATGAGCAGTTCTTC.

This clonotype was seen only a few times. The CDR3 nucleotides are TGCGCCAGCAAAGATACGGGTAGCACAGATACGCAGTATTTT. Encoded protein: CASKDTGSTDTQYF. The J gene is TRBJ2-3, the V gene TRBV5-1; D gene unclear. V was trimmed by 6 bases and J by 0 bases, leaving 11 bases between them. This CDR3 region has 14 residues. CDR1 and CDR2 (germline): SGHRS, YFSETQ. Using reference TRBV5-1 and TRBJ2-3 for the parts outside the CDR3, the full variable domain is KAGVTQTPRYLIKTRGQQVTLSCSPISGHRSVSWYQQTPGQGLQFLFEYFSETQRNKGNFPGRFSGRQFSNSRSEMNVSTLELGDSALYLCASKDTGSTDTQYFGPGTRLTVL.

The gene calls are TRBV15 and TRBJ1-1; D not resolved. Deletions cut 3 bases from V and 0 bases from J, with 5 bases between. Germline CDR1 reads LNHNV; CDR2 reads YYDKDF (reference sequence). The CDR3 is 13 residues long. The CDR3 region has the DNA TGTGCCACCAGCAGTGATATGAACACTGAAGCTTTCTTT. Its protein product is CATSSDMNTEAFF.

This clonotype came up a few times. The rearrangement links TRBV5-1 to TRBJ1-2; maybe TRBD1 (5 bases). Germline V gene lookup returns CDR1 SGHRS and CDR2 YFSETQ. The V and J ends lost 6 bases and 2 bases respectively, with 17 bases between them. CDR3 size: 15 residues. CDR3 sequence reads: CASTASGGTNYGYTF. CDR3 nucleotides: TGCGCCAGCACCGCCTCAGGAGGGACCAACTATGGCTACACCTTC.

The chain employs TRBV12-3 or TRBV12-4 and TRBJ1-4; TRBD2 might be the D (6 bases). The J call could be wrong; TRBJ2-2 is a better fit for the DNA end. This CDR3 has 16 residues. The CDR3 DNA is TGTGCCAGCAGTTCCTATCCGGGAGTAAACACCGGGGAGCTGTTTTTT. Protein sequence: CASSSYPGVNTGELFF.

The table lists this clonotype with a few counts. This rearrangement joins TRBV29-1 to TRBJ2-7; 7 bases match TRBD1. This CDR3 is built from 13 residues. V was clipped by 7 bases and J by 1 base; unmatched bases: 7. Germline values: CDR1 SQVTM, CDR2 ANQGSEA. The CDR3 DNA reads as TGCAGCGCGGTAGAGGACAGGTCCTACGAGCAGTACTTC. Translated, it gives CSAVEDRSYEQYF.